One sample yielded the 4 T cell receptor beta chains listed below, sequenced in a study of spatial heterogeneity in lung cancer. In TCRdb, the 5' RACE reads were re-called with MiXCR into one record per CDR3 protein. The table records tens of thousands of distinct CDR3 sequences, 6% to 9% of them present only once. As to time point: sample taken at primary tumor resection. Sequencing covered unsorted whole RNA taken from tumor, nontumor lung or frozen PBMC. The sample consisted of PBMCs, taken at surgery. All receptors derive from a female donor with early-stage non-small cell lung cancer.

This clonotype was seen a few times. The V gene is TRBV7-2, the J gene TRBJ2-1; D is tentatively TRBD1 or TRBD2 (5 bases each). Trimming shortened V by 1 base and J by 11 bases, and 9 bases separated the two germline ends. Germline CDR1 is SGHTA and CDR2 is FQGNSA. This CDR3 region has 12 residues. The CDR3 DNA is TGTGCCAGCAGCTTAGACGGGACGAAGCAGTTCTTC. This sequence encodes CASSLDGTKQFF.

The sample holds many counts of this clonotype. The chain is built from TRBV28 and TRBJ1-2; 9 nucleotides line up with TRBD1. The CDR3 contains 18 residues. Looked up from germline, CDR1 is MDHEN and CDR2 is SYDVKM. After removal of 6 bases from V and 0 bases from J, the junction contained 14 bases not matched to a gene. This chain's CDR3 is CASRGVTGGPAANYGYTF. The CDR3 DNA sequence: TGTGCCAGCAGGGGTGTCACAGGGGGCCCAGCGGCTAACTATGGCTACACCTTC.

The sample holds many counts of this clonotype. The chain employs TRBV7-6 and TRBJ1-6; D is perhaps TRBD1 (6 bases). Trimming removed 5 bases at V and 7 bases at J, with 9 bases between. Germline V gene lookup returns CDR1 SGHVS and CDR2 FNYEAQ. The length of the CDR3 is 13 residues. CDR3 loop: CASSPGQNSPLHF. DNA of the CDR3: TGTGCCAGCAGCCCCGGACAGAATTCACCCCTCCACTTT.

In this sample, this clonotype turned up many times. The chain is built from TRBV20-1 and TRBJ2-7; tentatively, D is TRBD2 (5 bases). CDR1 and CDR2 (germline): DFQATT, SNEGSKA (reference sequence). The CDR3 extends over 12 amino acids. The V and J ends lost 3 bases and 4 bases respectively, with 10 bases between them. The CDR3: CSASLAPYEQYF. In DNA form, the CDR3 reads TGCAGTGCTAGTCTAGCCCCTTACGAGCAGTACTTC.